The 22 T cell receptor beta chains in this list originate from one sample, sequenced in a study of T cells in Graves' hyperthyroidism and ophthalmopathy. RNA transcripts served as the template for amplifying TCR beta CDR3 regions. Using the HTBI primer set, a first-round RT-PCR was run on the TCR CDR3. A single record per CDR3 protein comes from TCRdb applying MiXCR to the multiplex PCR reads. Among around 250,000 distinct CDR3 sequences listed, more than 12% were seen once. The sample consisted of blood. The source is a woman aged 40 to 49 with Graves' hyperthyroidism that later progressed to Graves' ophthalmopathy.

This clonotype occurred many times. This rearrangement joins TRBV30 to TRBJ2-7; D uncertain. V was clipped by 5 bases and J by 2 bases, with 7 bases between them. The V gene's germline CDR1 is GTSNPN and CDR2 SVGIG (reference sequence). The CDR3 length is 11 residues. The CDR3 loop reads CAWAGTYEQYF. The CDR3 DNA reads as TGTGCCTGGGCCGGAACCTACGAGCAGTACTTC.

This clonotype occurred a few times. The V and J genes are TRBV7-9 and TRBJ2-2; TRBD2 agrees at 7 bases. V was clipped by 2 bases and J by 7 bases; unmatched bases: 19. From germline, CDR1 is SEHNR and CDR2 FQNEAQ (reference sequence). The CDR3 totals 19 residues. The chain's CDR3 is CASSLFLSGRERNGGELFF. The CDR3 nucleotides are TGTGCCAGCAGCTTATTTTTGAGCGGGCGGGAGCGGAATGGCGGGGAGCTGTTTTTT.

In the case of this clonotype: This may come from a read error, since a much larger clone is one base off. V usage is TRBV30 and J usage is TRBJ2-1; 10 nucleotides agree with TRBD2. This CDR3 region has 15 residues. Germline-derived CDR1 and CDR2 are GTSNPN and SVGIG (reference sequence). The CDR3, as DNA: TGTGCCTTGAGTGTATCTAGCGGGAGCTACAATGAGCAGTTCTTC. The encoded protein is CALSVSSGSYNEQFF.

V gene TRBV10-3 combines with J gene TRBJ1-4; TRBD1 matches 9 bases. The CDR3 contains 20 residues. Looked up from germline, CDR1 is ENHRY and CDR2 is SYGVKD. V trimming: 0 bases; J trimming: 0 bases; junction bases outside the gene matches: 11. The CDR3 reads CAISESNRTGADSTNEKLFF. For the CDR3, the DNA is TGTGCCATCAGTGAGTCGAACCGGACAGGGGCCGACTCAACTAATGAAAAACTGTTTTTT.

The V call is TRBV7-2, the J call TRBJ2-7; D not certain. This CDR3 region has 13 residues. V lost 5 bases and J lost 2, with 10 bases in between. Per the germline V gene, CDR1 is SGHTA and CDR2 is FQGNSA. This chain's CDR3 is CASSTFGTYEQYF. The CDR3 DNA is TGTGCCAGCAGCACATTCGGAACCTACGAGCAGTACTTC.

This clonotype occurred many times. The gene calls are TRBV10-1 and TRBJ1-3, with D hard to call. CDR1 WNHNN and CDR2 SYGVQD come from the germline V gene (reference sequence). With 3 bases removed from V and 4 bases from J, the gap between germline ends came to 7 bases. CDR3 size: 13 residues. For the CDR3, the DNA is TGCGCCAGCAGTGATATGATGGGAAACACCATATATTTT. It translates to CASSDMMGNTIYF.

This clonotype has a count of ten or more. The DNA for the CDR3 is TGTGCCATCAGTGAGTCGAAGGGGCAGCCCCAGCATTTT. Translation: CAISESKGQPQHF. The V call is TRBV10-3, the J call TRBJ1-5, with TRBD1 as a possible D gene (5 bases). Germline V CDR1 and CDR2: ENHRY, SYGVKD. This CDR3 has 13 amino acids. V lost 0 bases, J lost 7 bases, and 7 bases lay in between.

The table lists this clonotype with many counts. The chain uses TRBV10-3 and TRBJ2-1; 9 positions agree with TRBD2. Germline V gene sequence: CDR1 ENHRY, CDR2 SYGVKD. V was clipped by 6 bases and J by 9 bases; unmatched bases: 9. The CDR3 is 14 amino acids. The CDR3 DNA sequence: TGTGCCATCAGAGATGGGACTAGCAGGGTTGAGCAGTTCTTC. This codes for CAIRDGTSRVEQFF.

This clonotype has more than one count but fewer than ten. The chain carries TRBV28 and TRBJ1-2, with unresolved D. Trimming shortened V by 5 bases and J by 6 bases, and 16 bases separated the two germline ends. Germline-derived CDR1 and CDR2 are MDHEN and SYDVKM. This CDR3 contains 14 residues. CDR3 in DNA: TGTGCCAGCAGTATGCCATCCCCCCTTAATGGCTACACCTTC. Protein sequence: CASSMPSPLNGYTF.

As for this clonotype: The junction differs from germline at one of its ends, possibly a read error. J is TRBJ2-4 and V is TRBV9; D remains unclear. CDR3 length: 15 amino acids. From germline, CDR1 is SGDLS and CDR2 YYNGEE. CDR3 region: CASSVAGVPKNILYF. In nucleotides, the CDR3 is TGTGCCAGCAGCGTAGCCGGAGTCCCCAAAAACATTCTGTACTTC.

In its sample, this clonotype was seen a few times. A much larger clone lies a single base off, so this may be a read error. The chain recombines TRBV2 with TRBJ2-3, with D unclear. Germline lookup yields CDR1 SNHLY and CDR2 FYNNEI. Trimming took 8 bases from V and 4 from J, leaving 10 bases between them. CDR3 length: 12 residues. CDR3 region: CASGIRADTQYF. Written as DNA, the CDR3 is TGTGCCAGCGGGATAAGGGCAGATACGCAGTATTTT. The full variable domain, its missing parts supplied by reference TRBV2 and TRBJ2-3, is EPEVTQTPSHQVTQMGQEVILRCVPISNHLYFYWYRQILGQKVEFLVSFYNNEISEKSEIFDDQFSVERPDGSNFTLKIRSTKLEDSAMYFCASGIRADTQYFGPGTRLTVL.

At least ten counts were recorded for this clonotype. This rearrangement joins TRBV9 to TRBJ2-7; 8 bases agree with TRBD2. Germline V gene data show CDR1 as SGDLS and CDR2 as YYNGEE. The CDR3 runs to 16 residues. V gave up 4 bases and J gave up 1 base; unmatched junction bases: 10. This CDR3 is CASSLDVAGKSYEQYF. As DNA, the CDR3 is TGTGCCAGCAGCCTCGACGTAGCGGGAAAGTCCTACGAGCAGTACTTC.

This clonotype appeared many times. The CDR3: CATSRPRTGPWGYTF. The DNA for the CDR3 is TGTGCCACCAGCAGACCTCGGACGGGTCCTTGGGGCTACACCTTC. The J gene is TRBJ1-2, the V gene TRBV15; no definite D call. Germline CDR1 and CDR2: LNHNV and YYDKDF (reference sequence). The CDR3 totals 15 residues. V lost 2 bases and J 8 bases, leaving 18 bases between the germline ends.

This clonotype was seen more than once but under ten times. At one boundary the junction diverges from the germline segment, which might be a read error. The rearrangement joins TRBV6-2 or TRBV6-3 to TRBJ1-2; 7 bases are a match to TRBD1. From germline, CDR1 is MNHEY and CDR2 SVGEGT. This CDR3 spans 12 amino acids. The DNA for the CDR3 is TGTGCCAGCAGCGACAGGGTATCGGGCTGCACCTTC. It is translated as CASSDRVSGCTF.

There are many counts of this clonotype. The gene calls are TRBV20-1 and TRBJ2-7; D possibly corresponds to TRBD2 (6 bases). CDR3 size: 13 residues. Germline CDR1 reads DFQATT; CDR2 reads SNEGSKA (reference sequence). V lost 5 bases and J lost 6, with 17 bases in between. The CDR3 nucleotides read TGCAGTGCTGGGGGACTGCCCCGCCTCGAGCAGTACTTC. Protein: CSAGGLPRLEQYF.

V gene TRBV28 combines with J gene TRBJ2-7; 11 bases line up with TRBD2. CDR1 is MDHEN, CDR2 SYDVKM, per germline. CDR3 length: 13 amino acids. The ends lost 10 bases at V and 5 bases at J; junction bases unmatched: 7. DNA for the CDR3: TGTGCCACCTCAAATAGCGGGAGGGACGAGCAGTACTTC. This encodes CATSNSGRDEQYF.

This clonotype appeared many times. The J gene is TRBJ2-7, the V gene TRBV11-2; no definite D call. The CDR3 extends over 13 amino acids. Trimming stripped 4 bases from V and 5 bases from J, with 12 bases between. Germline lookup yields CDR1 SGHAT and CDR2 FQNNGV. The CDR3, as DNA: TGTGCCAGCAGCTCCACTTCCAACCACGAGCAGTACTTC. Translation: CASSSTSNHEQYF.

This clonotype showed up many times. The chain carries TRBV19 and TRBJ2-1, with D perhaps matching TRBD2 (5 bases). This CDR3 has 15 residues. Trimming removed 2 bases at V and 5 bases at J, with 13 bases between. The V gene's germline CDR1 is LNHDA and CDR2 SQIVND (reference sequence). This chain's CDR3 is CASSILAGLNNEQFF. CDR3 sequence (DNA): TGTGCCAGTAGTATACTAGCCGGGCTTAACAATGAGCAGTTCTTC.

This chain connects TRBV30 to TRBJ1-1; D might be TRBD1 (5 bases). CDR3 length: 16 residues. With 1 base removed from V and 0 bases from J, the gap between germline ends came to 15 bases. The germline gives CDR1 GTSNPN, CDR2 SVGIG (reference sequence). CDR3 coding DNA: TGTGCCTGGAGTGGACCCCGGGAGGGGCTGAACACTGAAGCTTTCTTT. As protein: CAWSGPREGLNTEAFF.

This clonotype occurred many times. V and J are TRBV30 and TRBJ2-5; D might be TRBD2 (7 bases). CDR1 and CDR2 from the germline V gene are GTSNPN and SVGIG (reference sequence). V lost 2 bases, J lost 3 bases, and 22 bases lay in between. This CDR3 contains 17 residues. Written as DNA, the CDR3 is TGTGCCTGGAGTCCTCCCTTCTACAGGGAGGGCGAAGAGACCCAGTACTTC. It is translated as CAWSPPFYREGEETQYF.

This clonotype occurred many times. The V gene is TRBV6-1, the J gene TRBJ2-7; weak D call: TRBD1 (6 bases). Trimming pared 6 bases from V and 2 bases from J, leaving 14 bases between. This CDR3 is 14 amino acids long. The germline V gene encodes CDR1 MNHNS and CDR2 SASEGT. CDR3 coding DNA: TGTGCCAGCAGGTCCCCGGGACATACCTACGAGCAGTACTTC. It codes for CASRSPGHTYEQYF.

The chain links TRBV12-3 or TRBV12-4 to TRBJ2-7; 12 bases are shared with TRBD2. Trimming cost V 5 bases and J 0 bases; bases outside gene matches: 5. This CDR3 is built from 16 residues. The CDR3 is CASSGTSGHSSYEQYF. CDR3 coding DNA: TGTGCCAGCAGTGGGACTAGCGGGCATAGCTCCTACGAGCAGTACTTC.